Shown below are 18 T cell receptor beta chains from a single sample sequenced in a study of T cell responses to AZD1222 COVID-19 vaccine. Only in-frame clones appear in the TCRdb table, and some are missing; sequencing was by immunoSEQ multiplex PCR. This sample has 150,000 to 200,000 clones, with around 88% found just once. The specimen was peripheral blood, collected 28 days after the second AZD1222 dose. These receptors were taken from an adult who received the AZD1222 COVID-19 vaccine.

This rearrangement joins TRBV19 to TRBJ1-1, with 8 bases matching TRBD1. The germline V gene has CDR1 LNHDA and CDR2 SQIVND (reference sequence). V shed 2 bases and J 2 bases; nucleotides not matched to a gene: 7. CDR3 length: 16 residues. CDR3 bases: TGTGCCAGTAGTATAAACCCGACAGGGGTTAACACTGAAGCTTTCTTT. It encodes CASSINPTGVNTEAFF.

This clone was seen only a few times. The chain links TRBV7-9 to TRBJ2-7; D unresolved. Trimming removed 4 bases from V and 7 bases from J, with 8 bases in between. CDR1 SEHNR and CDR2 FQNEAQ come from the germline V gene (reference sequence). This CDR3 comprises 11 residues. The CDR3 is CASSSPGEQYF. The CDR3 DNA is TGTGCCAGCAGCTCCCCCGGGGAGCAGTACTTC. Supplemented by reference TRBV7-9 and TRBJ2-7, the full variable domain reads DTGVSQNPRHKITKRGQNVTFRCDPISEHNRLYWYRQTLGQGPEFLTYFQNEAQLEKSRLLSDRFSAERPKGSFSTLEIQRTEQGDSAMYLCASSSPGEQYFGPGTRLTVT.

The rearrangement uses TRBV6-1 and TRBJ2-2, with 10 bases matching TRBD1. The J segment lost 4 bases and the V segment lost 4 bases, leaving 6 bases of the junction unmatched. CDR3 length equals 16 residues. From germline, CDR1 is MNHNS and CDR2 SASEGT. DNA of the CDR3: TGTGCCAGCAGTGCGCGGACAGGGGGGGGCACCGGGGAGCTGTTTTTT. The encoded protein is CASSARTGGGTGELFF.

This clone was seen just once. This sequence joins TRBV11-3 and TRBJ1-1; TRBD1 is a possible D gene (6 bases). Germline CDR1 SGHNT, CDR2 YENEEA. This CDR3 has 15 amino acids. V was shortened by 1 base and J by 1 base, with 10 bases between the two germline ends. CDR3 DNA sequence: TGTGCCAGCAGCTTAGTAGGCAGGGGGAACACTGAAGCTTTCTTT. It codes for CASSLVGRGNTEAFF.

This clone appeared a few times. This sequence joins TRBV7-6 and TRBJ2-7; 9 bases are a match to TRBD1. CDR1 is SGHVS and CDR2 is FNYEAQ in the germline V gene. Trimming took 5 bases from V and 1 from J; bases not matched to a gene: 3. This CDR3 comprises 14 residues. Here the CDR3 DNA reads TGTGCCAGCAGCCGCGGGACAGGGTCCTACGAGCAGTACTTC. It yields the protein CASSRGTGSYEQYF.

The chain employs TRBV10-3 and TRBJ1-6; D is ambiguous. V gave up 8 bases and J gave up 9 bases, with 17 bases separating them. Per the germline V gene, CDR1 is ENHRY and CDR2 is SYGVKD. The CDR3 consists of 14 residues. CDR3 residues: CAIQNDWEGSPLHF. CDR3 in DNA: TGTGCCATCCAGAACGACTGGGAGGGTTCACCCCTCCACTTT.

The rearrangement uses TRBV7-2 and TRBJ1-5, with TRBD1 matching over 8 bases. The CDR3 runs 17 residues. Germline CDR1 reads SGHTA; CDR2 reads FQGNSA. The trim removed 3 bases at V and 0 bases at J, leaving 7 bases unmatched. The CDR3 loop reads CASSFSGGAGSNQPQHF. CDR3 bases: TGTGCCAGCAGCTTCTCAGGGGGCGCGGGTAGCAATCAGCCCCAGCATTTT.

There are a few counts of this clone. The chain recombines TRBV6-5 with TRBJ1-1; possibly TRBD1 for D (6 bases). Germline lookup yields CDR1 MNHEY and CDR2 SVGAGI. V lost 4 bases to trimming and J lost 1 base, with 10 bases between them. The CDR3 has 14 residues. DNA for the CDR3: TGTGCCAGCAGTTGGGACACACGGAACACTGAAGCTTTCTTT. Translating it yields CASSWDTRNTEAFF.

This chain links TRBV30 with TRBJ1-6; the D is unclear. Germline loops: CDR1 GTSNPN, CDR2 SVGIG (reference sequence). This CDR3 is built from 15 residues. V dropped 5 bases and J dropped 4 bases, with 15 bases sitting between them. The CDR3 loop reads CAWGRGSSYNSPLHF. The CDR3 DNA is TGTGCCTGGGGACGAGGAAGTTCGTATAATTCACCCCTCCACTTT. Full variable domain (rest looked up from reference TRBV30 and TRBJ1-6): SQTIHQWPATLVQPVGSPLSLECTVEGTSNPNLYWYRQAAGRGLQLLFYSVGIGQISSEVPQNLSASRPQDRQFILSSKKLLLSDSGFYLCAWGRGSSYNSPLHFGNGTRLTVT.

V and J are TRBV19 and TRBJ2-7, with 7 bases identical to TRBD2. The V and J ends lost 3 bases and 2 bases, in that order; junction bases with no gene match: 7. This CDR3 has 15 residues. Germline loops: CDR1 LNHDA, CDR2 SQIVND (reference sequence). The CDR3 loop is CASSISRTSAYEQYF. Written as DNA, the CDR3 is TGTGCCAGTAGTATCTCAAGAACTAGCGCCTACGAGCAGTACTTC.

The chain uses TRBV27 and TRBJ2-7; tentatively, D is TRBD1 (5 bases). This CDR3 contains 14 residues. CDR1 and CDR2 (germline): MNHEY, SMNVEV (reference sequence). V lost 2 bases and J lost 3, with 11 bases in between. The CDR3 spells CASSLKGLGYEQYF. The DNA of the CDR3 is TGTGCCAGCAGTTTAAAGGGGCTAGGCTACGAGCAGTACTTC.

CDR3 residues: CASSYSMSLTDSPLHF. Here the CDR3 DNA reads TGTGCCAGCAGTTACTCTATGAGCCTCACGGATTCACCCCTCCACTTT. V and J are TRBV6-2 or TRBV6-3 and TRBJ1-6; no reliable D call. The CDR3 spans 16 residues. The ends were cut back, 0 bases at V and 8 bases at J, with 14 bases in the middle. Germline V CDR1 and CDR2: MNHEY, SVGEGT.

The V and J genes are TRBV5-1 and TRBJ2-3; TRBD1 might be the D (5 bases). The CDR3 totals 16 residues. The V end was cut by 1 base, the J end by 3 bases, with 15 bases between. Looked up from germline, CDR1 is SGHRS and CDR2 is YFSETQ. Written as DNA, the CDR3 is TGCGCCAGCAGCTTGTTAGGTGGGGCCGGGACAGATACGCAGTATTTT. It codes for CASSLLGGAGTDTQYF.

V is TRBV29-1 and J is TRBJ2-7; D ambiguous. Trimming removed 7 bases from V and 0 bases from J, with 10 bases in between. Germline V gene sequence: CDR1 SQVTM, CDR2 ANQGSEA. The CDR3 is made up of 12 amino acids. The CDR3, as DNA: TGCAGCGCCGGCGGCGGCTCCTACGAGCAGTACTTC. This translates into CSAGGGSYEQYF.

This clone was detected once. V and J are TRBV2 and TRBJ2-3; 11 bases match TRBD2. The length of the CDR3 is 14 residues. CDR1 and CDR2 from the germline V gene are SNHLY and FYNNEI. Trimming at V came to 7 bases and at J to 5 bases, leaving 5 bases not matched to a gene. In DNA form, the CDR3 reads TGTGCCAGCATTAGCGGGGGGGCAGGAGATACGCAGTATTTT. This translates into CASISGGAGDTQYF.

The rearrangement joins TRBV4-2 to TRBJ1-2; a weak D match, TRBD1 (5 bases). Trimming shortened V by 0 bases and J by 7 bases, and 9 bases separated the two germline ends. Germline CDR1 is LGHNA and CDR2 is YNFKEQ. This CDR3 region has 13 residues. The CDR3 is CASSQERTTGYTF. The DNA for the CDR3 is TGTGCCAGCAGCCAAGAAAGGACAACTGGCTACACCTTC.

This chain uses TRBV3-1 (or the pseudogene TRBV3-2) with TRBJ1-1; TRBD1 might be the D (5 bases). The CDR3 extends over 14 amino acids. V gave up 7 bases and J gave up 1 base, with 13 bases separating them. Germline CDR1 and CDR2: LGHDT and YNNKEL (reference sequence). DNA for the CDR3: TGTGCCAGCACCCACGCGGGGGGGAACACTGAAGCTTTCTTT. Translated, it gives CASTHAGGNTEAFF.

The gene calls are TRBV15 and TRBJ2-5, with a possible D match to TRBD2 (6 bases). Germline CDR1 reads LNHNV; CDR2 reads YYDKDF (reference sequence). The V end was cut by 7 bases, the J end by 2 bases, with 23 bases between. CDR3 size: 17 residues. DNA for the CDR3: TGTGCCACCAAAAGGGCGACGATCCTAGCGTGGCAAGAGACCCAGTACTTC. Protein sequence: CATKRATILAWQETQYF.